The next 18 T cell receptor beta chains were all read from a single sample in a study of immune heterogeneity within non-small cell lung tumors. Amplification of TCR beta CDR3 was performed by multiplex PCR with 32 V and 13 J primers. One entry per CDR3 protein, called by TCRdb with MiXCR from the multiplex PCR reads. Here the sample spans approximately 29,000 distinct CDR3 sequences, around 26% being singletons. The template for each sample was roughly 600 ng of genomic DNA, which had been extracted from bulk tumor tissue. From each primary tumor, several far-apart biopsies were obtained during surgery. With untreated, newly diagnosed non-small cell lung cancer, the patients went on to undergo curative surgery. Sequenced sample: lung tumor tissue. These receptors were taken from a man aged 35 to 55 with non-small cell lung cancer.

This clonotype has at least ten counts. This chain connects TRBV11-2 to TRBJ1-2; D not resolved. CDR3 length equals 13 residues. Trimming left V 1 base short and J 4 bases short, with 7 bases between. Germline CDR1 is SGHAT and CDR2 is FQNNGV. The DNA of the CDR3 is TGTGCCAGCAGCTTAGGGCAGACCTATGGCTACACCTTC. This encodes CASSLGQTYGYTF.

This chain uses TRBV4-2 with TRBJ2-7, with D perhaps TRBD2 (5 bases). This CDR3 is built from 15 residues. Germline loops: CDR1 LGHNA, CDR2 YNFKEQ. The V and J ends lost 0 bases and 0 bases respectively, with 9 bases between them. The CDR3, as DNA: TGTGCCAGCAGCCAAGATTTGGACTTCTCCTACGAGCAGTACTTC. Translation: CASSQDLDFSYEQYF.

The CDR3 DNA sequence: TGTGCCATCAGCGGACAGGGGGTACCCTATGGCTACACCTTC. It codes for CAISGQGVPYGYTF. The chain employs TRBV10-3 and TRBJ1-2, with 10 bases that match TRBD1. The CDR3 loop spans 14 amino acids. Germline assignment: CDR1 ENHRY and CDR2 SYGVKD. Trimming removed 6 bases from V and 4 bases from J; junction bases left unmatched: 5.

As regards this clonotype: Since a much larger clone is just one base distant, this may be a read error. Lacking the conserved final phenylalanine or tryptophan, this CDR3 likely reflects a read error. The rearrangement links TRBV3-1 to TRBJ1-5; the D is unclear. This CDR3 spans 13 amino acids. The V gene lost 2 bases and the J gene lost 7 bases, with 9 bases spanning the gap. Germline V CDR1 and CDR2: LGHDT, YNNKEL (reference sequence). The CDR3 DNA reads TGTGCCAGCAGCCAACAAATCACCCAGCCCCAGCATCTT. It specifies CASSQQITQPQHL.

V and J are TRBV5-1 and TRBJ2-7; 7 nucleotides match TRBD1. The CDR3 covers 16 residues. Germline V gene sequence: CDR1 SGHRS, CDR2 YFSETQ. After removal of 0 bases from V and 3 bases from J, the junction contained 9 bases not matched to a gene. The CDR3 here is CASSLETSDRVYEQYF. CDR3 nucleotides: TGCGCCAGCAGCTTGGAAACGTCCGACAGGGTCTACGAGCAGTACTTC.

The chain is built from TRBV19 and TRBJ1-2, with a weak D call TRBD1 (5 bases). Looked up from germline, CDR1 is LNHDA and CDR2 is SQIVND (reference sequence). Trimming removed 3 bases from V and 4 bases from J, with 15 bases in between. The CDR3 extends over 15 amino acids. The CDR3 protein is CASSIGQGGAYGYTF. CDR3 bases: TGTGCCAGTAGTATCGGGCAGGGAGGCGCCTATGGCTACACCTTC.

Details on this clonotype: It may be a read error: a sequence one base away is much more abundant. The chain is built from TRBV12-3 or TRBV12-4 and TRBJ2-3; tentative D call: TRBD2 (5 bases). The CDR3 is made up of 14 amino acids. The V and J ends lost 6 bases and 4 bases respectively, with 14 bases between them. The CDR3 here is CASSYSGVSDTQYF. The CDR3 bases are TGTGCCAGCAGCTACTCCGGGGTTTCAGATACGCAGTATTTT.

This clonotype was seen many times. The rearrangement uses TRBV20-1 and TRBJ2-7; no clear D. This CDR3 has 14 amino acids. Germline assignment: CDR1 DFQATT and CDR2 SNEGSKA (reference sequence). Trimming removed 2 bases from V and 0 bases from J, with 11 bases in between. Here the CDR3 reads CSARNDASSYEQYF. CDR3 sequence (DNA): TGCAGTGCTAGAAACGATGCTAGCTCCTACGAGCAGTACTTC.

In its sample, this clonotype was seen many times. The rearrangement links TRBV24-1 to TRBJ2-1, with D perhaps TRBD2 (7 bases). CDR1 is KGHDR, CDR2 SFDVKD, per germline. V gave up 6 bases and J gave up 12 bases, with 17 bases separating them. The CDR3 runs to 13 residues. CDR3 DNA: TGTGCCACCAGTCCGGGGGGCGCGATTGGGCAGTTCTTC. Residues: CATSPGGAIGQFF.

In this sample, this clonotype turned up many times. The J gene is TRBJ2-6, the V gene TRBV6-5, with unresolved D. Germline loops: CDR1 MNHEY, CDR2 SVGAGI. V lost 0 bases to trimming and J lost 2 bases, with 8 bases between them. The CDR3 runs 16 residues. CDR3: CASSYSQRPGANVLTF. CDR3 sequence (DNA): TGTGCCAGCAGTTACTCCCAACGACCTGGGGCCAACGTCCTGACTTTC.

This clonotype was recorded a few times. This chain links TRBV20-1 with TRBJ1-1; D gene unclear. Germline V lookup: CDR1 DFQATT, CDR2 SNEGSKA (reference sequence). This CDR3 region has 12 residues. The V end was cut by 3 bases, the J end by 0 bases, with 5 bases between. The CDR3 DNA is TGCAGTGCTAGCATAATGAACACTGAAGCTTTCTTT. This encodes CSASIMNTEAFF.

This clonotype was counted a few times. The chain has TRBV5-1 and TRBJ2-3; D might be TRBD2 (6 bases). The CDR3 is 15 residues long. Germline V gives CDR1 SGHRS, CDR2 YFSETQ. V lost 1 base and J lost 8, with 17 bases in between. The CDR3 DNA reads TGCGCCAGCAGCTTGTTCGGGAGATTAGCAGGTACGCAGTATTTT. Protein: CASSLFGRLAGTQYF.

This clonotype was found many times. This sequence joins TRBV3-1 and TRBJ2-7; D remains unclear. CDR3 length: 13 residues. Germline V CDR1 and CDR2: LGHDT, YNNKEL (reference sequence). The germline V and J ends were trimmed by 4 bases and 5 bases, with 12 bases remaining between them. This CDR3 is CASSLEGPHEQYF. In DNA form, the CDR3 reads TGTGCCAGCAGCCTTGAAGGGCCCCACGAGCAGTACTTC.

Remarks on this clonotype: A much bigger clone sits one base away, suggesting this may be a read error. This chain uses TRBV12-3 or TRBV12-4 with TRBJ2-7; unclear D gene. The CDR3 is made up of 14 amino acids. DNA of the CDR3: TGTGCCAGCAGTTTGGCCTTGAGCTCCTACGAGCACTACTTC. Amino acid sequence: CASSLALSSYEHYF.

The chain uses TRBV5-4 and TRBJ2-3; 11 bases match TRBD2. Germline V gene lookup returns CDR1 SGHNT and CDR2 YYREEE (reference sequence). V lost 4 bases, J lost 9 bases, and 7 bases stayed unmatched. This CDR3 spans 14 amino acids. Written as DNA, the CDR3 is TGTGCCAGCAGCGTCGGGACTAGCGGTGCCACGCAGTATTTT. This gives the protein CASSVGTSGATQYF. The full variable domain, in which reference TRBV5-4 and TRBJ2-3 provide the parts outside the CDR3, is ETGVTQSPTHLIKTRGQQVTLRCSSQSGHNTVSWYQQALGQGPQFIFQYYREEENGRGNFPPRFSGLQFPNYSSELNVNALELDDSALYLCASSVGTSGATQYFGPGTRLTVL.

This clonotype was recorded a few times. The V and J genes are TRBV11-3 and TRBJ2-1; D is possibly TRBD2 (6 bases). This CDR3 is 13 amino acids long. The germline CDR1 and CDR2 sequences are SGHNT and YENEEA. The V gene lost 6 bases and the J gene lost 4 bases, with 10 bases spanning the gap. The CDR3 bases are TGTGCCAGCAGTATCGGGACTTACAATGAGCAGTTCTTC. Translation gives CASSIGTYNEQFF.

The V and J genes are TRBV5-1 and TRBJ1-4; the D is unclear. The CDR3 is 14 residues long. V dropped 4 bases and J dropped 1 base, with 8 bases sitting between them. Looked up from germline, CDR1 is SGHRS and CDR2 is YFSETQ. DNA of the CDR3: TGCGCCAGCAGCAGCGGCCAAACTAATGAAAAACTGTTTTTT. It translates to CASSSGQTNEKLFF.

As to this clonotype: A much larger clone differs by one base, so this may be a read error. This chain uses TRBV20-1 with TRBJ2-7; D may be TRBD2 (6 bases). The CDR3 has 14 residues. Germline V gene lookup returns CDR1 DFQATT and CDR2 SNEGSKA (reference sequence). Trimming removed 6 bases at V and 2 bases at J, with 17 bases between. The CDR3 region has the DNA TGCAGTGCCTGGGACTTCGGAGGCACCTACGAGCAGTACTTC. Translating it yields CSAWDFGGTYEQYF.